These 4 T cell receptor beta chains came from one sample sequenced in a study of T cell responses to AZD1222 COVID-19 vaccine. TCRdb's copy holds only in-frame clones and misses some; the assay was immunoSEQ multiplex PCR. The sample yields about 100,000 clones, roughly 89% seen once. The specimen comprised peripheral blood, sampled on day 0 of AZD1222 vaccination. The receptors originated from an adult in good health.

V usage is TRBV19 and J usage is TRBJ2-6, with 9 bases that match TRBD1. The CDR3 is 19 amino acids. The germline V gene has CDR1 LNHDA and CDR2 SQIVND (reference sequence). With V trimmed by 6 bases and J by 2 bases, 14 bases remained unmatched. This CDR3 is CASRTRRQGGVAGANVLTF. The DNA of the CDR3 is TGTGCCAGTAGGACCCGACGACAGGGGGGGGTCGCTGGGGCCAACGTCCTGACTTTC.

Here the CDR3 DNA reads TGTGCCAGCAGCTCCCAGAATTCACCCCTCCACTTT. Protein sequence: CASSSQNSPLHF. The chain joins TRBV11-3 to TRBJ1-6, with unresolved D. This CDR3 has 12 amino acids. Germline V gene lookup returns CDR1 SGHNT and CDR2 YENEEA. V was shortened by 4 bases and J by 7 bases, with 5 bases between the two germline ends.

The chain joins TRBV18 to TRBJ1-2; possible D gene TRBD1, 5 bases. Per the germline V gene, CDR1 is KGHSH and CDR2 is LQKENI. Trimming took 0 bases from V and 6 from J, leaving 14 bases between them. The CDR3 runs to 15 residues. The chain's CDR3 is CASSPPGGMADGYTF. DNA of the CDR3: TGTGCCAGCTCACCACCCGGGGGGATGGCTGATGGCTACACCTTC.

With regard to this clone: Other DNA sequences in this specimen translate into the identical CDR3. In nucleotides, the CDR3 is TGTGCCAGCAGTGAAAGTACAGGGAATCAGCCCCAGCATTTT. This encodes CASSESTGNQPQHF. The J gene is TRBJ1-5, the V gene TRBV6-1, with D possibly matching TRBD1 (6 bases). The V and J ends lost 2 bases and 4 bases respectively, with 9 bases between them. This CDR3 region has 14 residues. CDR1 is MNHNS and CDR2 is SASEGT in the germline V gene.